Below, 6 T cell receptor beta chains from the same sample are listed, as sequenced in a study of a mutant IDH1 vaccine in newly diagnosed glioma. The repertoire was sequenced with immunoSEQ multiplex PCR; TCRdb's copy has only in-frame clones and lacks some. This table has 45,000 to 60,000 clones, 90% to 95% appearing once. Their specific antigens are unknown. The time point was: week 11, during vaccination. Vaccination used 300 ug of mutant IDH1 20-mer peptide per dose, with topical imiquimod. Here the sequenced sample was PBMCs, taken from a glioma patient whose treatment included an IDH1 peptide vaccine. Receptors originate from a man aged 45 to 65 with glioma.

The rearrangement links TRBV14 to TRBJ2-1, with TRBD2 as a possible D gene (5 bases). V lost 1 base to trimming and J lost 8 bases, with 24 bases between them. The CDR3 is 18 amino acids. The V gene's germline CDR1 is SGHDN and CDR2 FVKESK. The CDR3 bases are TGTGCCAGCAGCCAAGCGGCCTCTTGGAGCGCCACCGGGGATGAGCAGTTCTTC. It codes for CASSQAASWSATGDEQFF.

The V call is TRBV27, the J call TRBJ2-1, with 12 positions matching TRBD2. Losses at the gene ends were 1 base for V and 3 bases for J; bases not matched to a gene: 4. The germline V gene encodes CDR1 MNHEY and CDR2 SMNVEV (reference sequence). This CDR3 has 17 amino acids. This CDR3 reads CASSLWASGRVYNEQFF. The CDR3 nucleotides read TGTGCCAGCAGTTTATGGGCTAGCGGGAGGGTCTACAATGAGCAGTTCTTC.

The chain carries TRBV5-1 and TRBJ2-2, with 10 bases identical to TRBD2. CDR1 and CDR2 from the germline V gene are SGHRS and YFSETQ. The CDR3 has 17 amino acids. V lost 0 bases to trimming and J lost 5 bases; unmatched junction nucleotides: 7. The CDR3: CASSLVLAGDGTGELFF. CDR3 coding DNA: TGCGCCAGCAGCTTGGTCCTAGCGGGAGACGGGACCGGGGAGCTGTTTTTT.

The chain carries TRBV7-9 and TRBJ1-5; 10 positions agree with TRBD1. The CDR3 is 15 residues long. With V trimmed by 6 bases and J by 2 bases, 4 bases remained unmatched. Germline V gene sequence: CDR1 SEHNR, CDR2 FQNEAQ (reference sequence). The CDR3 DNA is TGTGCCAGCAGTTCGACAGGGGGCGGCAATCAGCCCCAGCATTTT. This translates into CASSSTGGGNQPQHF.

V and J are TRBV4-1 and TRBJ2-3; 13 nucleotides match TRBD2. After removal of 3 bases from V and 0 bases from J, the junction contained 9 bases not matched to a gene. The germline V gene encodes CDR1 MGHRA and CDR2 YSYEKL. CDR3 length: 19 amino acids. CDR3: CASSHPWTSGRASTDTQYF. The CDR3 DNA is TGCGCCAGCAGCCACCCCTGGACTAGCGGGAGAGCTAGCACAGATACGCAGTATTTT.

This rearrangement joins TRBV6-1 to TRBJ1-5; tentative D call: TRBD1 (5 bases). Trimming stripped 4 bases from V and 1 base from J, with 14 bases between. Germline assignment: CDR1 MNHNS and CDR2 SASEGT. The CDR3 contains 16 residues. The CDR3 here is CASSVGEGWSNQPQHF. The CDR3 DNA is TGTGCCAGCAGTGTGGGGGAAGGGTGGAGCAATCAGCCCCAGCATTTT.